What follows are 23 T cell receptor beta chains derived from one specimen sequenced in a study of shared clonotypes between healthy human individuals. The table came from immunoSEQ multiplex PCR; TCRdb's copy has only in-frame clones and leaves some out. The sample holds 2.3 million or so clones; over 85% are singletons and the top ten take 0.39%. The sample taken for sequencing was naive CD4+ T cells from PBMCs. Noted subset: CD45RA+ positively selected. The source of these receptors is a man younger than 35 in good health. Some clones in this sample may be carry-over from other donors' samples.

In the case of this clone: This sample includes further DNA sequences coding for the same CDR3. The chain has TRBV7-2 and TRBJ1-3; D might be TRBD1 (5 bases). This CDR3 region has 13 residues. Germline V lookup: CDR1 SGHTA, CDR2 FQGNSA. V was trimmed by 1 base and J by 8 bases, leaving 9 bases between them. The CDR3 is CASSLEGVDTIYF. CDR3 bases: TGTGCCAGCAGCTTAGAAGGGGTGGACACCATATATTTT.

This chain links TRBV5-1 with TRBJ2-2; D is unresolved. The germline gives CDR1 SGHRS, CDR2 YFSETQ. Trimming pared 1 base from V and 5 bases from J, leaving 9 bases between. The CDR3 totals 14 residues. DNA of the CDR3: TGCGCCAGCAGCTTGTCATCAATAACCGGGGAGCTGTTTTTT. It specifies CASSLSSITGELFF. The full variable domain, with the rest looked up from reference TRBV5-1 and TRBJ2-2, is KAGVTQTPRYLIKTRGQQVTLSCSPISGHRSVSWYQQTPGQGLQFLFEYFSETQRNKGNFPGRFSGRQFSNSRSEMNVSTLELGDSALYLCASSLSSITGELFFGEGSRLTVL.

The chain employs TRBV18 and TRBJ1-5; TRBD1 matches 8 bases. V trimming: 4 bases; J trimming: 6 bases; junction bases outside the gene matches: 8. The germline V gene encodes CDR1 KGHSH and CDR2 LQKENI. The CDR3 is 15 residues long. CDR3 residues: CASSLNTGGGQPQHF. The CDR3, as DNA: TGTGCCAGCTCACTAAACACAGGGGGAGGTCAGCCCCAGCATTTT. Looking up the rest from reference TRBV18 and TRBJ1-5 gives the full variable domain: NAGVMQNPRHLVRRRGQEARLRCSPMKGHSHVYWYRQLPEEGLKFMVYLQKENIIDESGMPKERFSAEFPKEGPSILRIQQVVRGDSAAYFCASSLNTGGGQPQHFGDGTRLSIL.

The rearrangement links TRBV5-1 to TRBJ2-1; 13 bases line up with TRBD2. After removal of 0 bases from V and 7 bases from J, the junction contained 4 bases not matched to a gene. This CDR3 has 16 amino acids. Germline CDR1 is SGHRS and CDR2 is YFSETQ. The CDR3, as DNA: TGCGCCAGCAGCTTGGCGGAGACTAGCGGGAGGAATGAGCAGTTCTTC. Encoded protein: CASSLAETSGRNEQFF.

The rearrangement uses TRBV9 and TRBJ2-6; 10 bases fit TRBD2. Trimming took 4 bases from V and 1 from J; bases not matched to a gene: 5. This CDR3 is 17 amino acids long. CDR1 is SGDLS, CDR2 YYNGEE, per germline. In DNA form, the CDR3 reads TGTGCCAGCAGCCCTAGCGGGAGATTATCTGGGGCCAACGTCCTGACTTTC. Its protein product is CASSPSGRLSGANVLTF.

The J gene is TRBJ2-7, the V gene TRBV18; 7 bases fit TRBD2. Trimming removed 3 bases from V and 3 bases from J; junction bases left unmatched: 14. Germline V lookup: CDR1 KGHSH, CDR2 LQKENI. The CDR3 has 17 residues. The CDR3 protein is CASSPLGPSGVLYEQYF. The CDR3 nucleotides are TGTGCCAGCTCACCCCTCGGTCCCAGCGGGGTACTCTACGAGCAGTACTTC.

This sequence joins TRBV6-1 and TRBJ2-2, with no clear D. V lost 2 bases to trimming and J lost 3 bases, with 13 bases between them. The CDR3 has 16 amino acids. Germline-derived CDR1 and CDR2 are MNHNS and SASEGT. In nucleotides, the CDR3 is TGTGCCAGCAGTGAATATAAAGCGTTTGACACCGGGGAGCTGTTTTTT. It translates to CASSEYKAFDTGELFF.

The rearrangement joins TRBV6-4 to TRBJ2-7, with 7 nucleotides matching TRBD1. CDR1 MRHNA and CDR2 SNTAGT come from the germline V gene. This CDR3 comprises 15 residues. The J segment lost 3 bases and the V segment lost 6 bases, leaving 11 bases of the junction unmatched. CDR3 region: CASSINPGQIYEQYF. As DNA, the CDR3 is TGTGCCAGCAGCATAAATCCGGGACAGATCTACGAGCAGTACTTC.

The V gene is TRBV28, the J gene TRBJ2-2, with TRBD1 matching over 9 bases. There are 15 residues in the CDR3. With 5 bases clipped from V and 6 bases from J, the junction kept 7 bases outside the gene matches. CDR1 and CDR2 from the germline V gene are MDHEN and SYDVKM. The CDR3: CASSVNRGLAGELFF. CDR3 nucleotides: TGTGCCAGCAGTGTAAACAGGGGGCTGGCCGGGGAGCTGTTTTTT.

This chain connects TRBV27 to TRBJ2-3, with 9 positions matching TRBD1. The CDR3 has 17 residues. V was pared by 5 bases and J by 4 bases, with 13 bases of the junction left unmatched. CDR1 is MNHEY and CDR2 is SMNVEV in the germline V gene (reference sequence). CDR3 amino acids: CASSVTGDRVYADTQYF. CDR3 nucleotide sequence: TGTGCCAGCAGTGTAACCGGGGACAGGGTATACGCAGATACGCAGTATTTT.

About this clone itself: A junction end diverges from the germline sequence, so it may reflect a read error. This rearrangement joins TRBV7-9 to TRBJ2-3, with 11 bases lining up with TRBD1. Germline assignment: CDR1 SEHNR and CDR2 FQNEAQ (reference sequence). CDR3 length: 15 residues. This CDR3 reads CASILGQGATDTQYF. Written as DNA, the CDR3 is TGTGCCAGCATCTTAGGACAGGGGGCCACAGATACGCAGTATTTT.

The chain links TRBV2 to TRBJ1-5; D is perhaps TRBD1 (5 bases). The germline V gene has CDR1 SNHLY and CDR2 FYNNEI. Trimming removed 5 bases at V and 6 bases at J, with 8 bases between. This CDR3 is 12 amino acids long. The CDR3 is CASSWGTQPQHF. CDR3 coding DNA: TGTGCCAGCAGTTGGGGCACTCAGCCCCAGCATTTT.

The rearrangement links TRBV25-1 to TRBJ2-7; 9 positions match TRBD1. Germline CDR1 and CDR2: MGHDK and SYGVNS. The J segment lost 6 bases and the V segment lost 8 bases, leaving 14 bases of the junction unmatched. The CDR3 is 15 amino acids. CDR3 nucleotide sequence: TGTGCCAGCGGAGGATGGGGACAGGGCCGATCCGAGCAGTACTTC. It codes for CASGGWGQGRSEQYF.

The CDR3 DNA follows: TGTGCCAGCAAGCCAGGGTCAGAGACCCAGTACTTC. It translates to CASKPGSETQYF. The gene calls are TRBV6-1 and TRBJ2-5; perhaps TRBD1 as D (5 bases). CDR3 size: 12 residues. CDR1 and CDR2 from the germline V gene are MNHNS and SASEGT. V lost 7 bases to trimming and J lost 4 bases, with 10 bases between them.

V and J are TRBV6-1 and TRBJ1-5; no definite D call. The CDR3 consists of 13 residues. Germline V lookup: CDR1 MNHNS, CDR2 SASEGT. The V and J ends lost 7 bases and 0 bases respectively, with 7 bases between them. CDR3 nucleotide sequence: TGTGCCAGCATCAGTTATAGCAATCAGCCCCAGCATTTT. It yields the protein CASISYSNQPQHF.

The J gene is TRBJ2-5, the V gene TRBV7-3; TRBD2 matches at 8 bases. The CDR3 is 14 amino acids. Unmatched junction bases numbered 7, after V lost 5 bases and J lost 5 bases. Germline V gene lookup returns CDR1 SGHTA and CDR2 FQGTGA. CDR3 coding DNA: TGTGCCAGCAGCCAAAACGGCGGGAGGGAGACCCAGTACTTC. Its protein is CASSQNGGRETQYF.

The chain is built from TRBV28 and TRBJ2-7; D may match TRBD1 or TRBD2 (6 bases each). Trimming removed 4 bases from V and 4 bases from J, with 20 bases in between. Germline CDR1 is MDHEN and CDR2 is SYDVKM. The CDR3 has 16 residues. CDR3 in DNA: TGTGCCAGCAGTTCCCCCCCCGGTAAAGGGGGGTACGAGCAGTACTTC. It codes for CASSSPPGKGGYEQYF.

The V and J genes are TRBV6-1 and TRBJ2-7; no clear D. Trimming removed 2 bases from V and 3 bases from J, with 14 bases in between. This CDR3 comprises 15 residues. Germline V gives CDR1 MNHNS, CDR2 SASEGT. The CDR3 loop is CASSELGHSDYEQYF. CDR3 bases: TGTGCCAGCAGTGAACTAGGGCACAGTGACTACGAGCAGTACTTC.

This rearrangement joins TRBV11-3 to TRBJ2-2; D ambiguous. In germline, CDR1 is SGHNT, CDR2 YENEEA. V was clipped by 0 bases and J by 6 bases, with 5 bases between them. CDR3 length: 13 amino acids. The CDR3 loop reads CASSLEFAGELFF. CDR3 coding DNA: TGTGCCAGCAGCTTAGAATTTGCCGGGGAGCTGTTTTTT.

The chain combines TRBV5-1 with TRBJ2-3, with D uncertain. This CDR3 region has 13 residues. Trimming removed 10 bases at V and 1 base at J, with 13 bases between. Germline-derived CDR1 and CDR2 are SGHRS and YFSETQ. The CDR3 loop is CASTAVGTDTQYF. The CDR3, as DNA: TGCGCCTCGACCGCCGTGGGCACAGATACGCAGTATTTT.

CDR3 sequence: CASTVASGNTIYF. CDR3 DNA sequence: TGTGCCAGCACGGTGGCGAGTGGAAACACCATATATTTT. V gene TRBV2 combines with J gene TRBJ1-3; no definite D call. CDR1 and CDR2 from the germline V gene are SNHLY and FYNNEI. Trimming stripped 7 bases from V and 3 bases from J, with 10 bases between. This CDR3 has 13 amino acids.

The chain combines TRBV10-2 with TRBJ2-2; unclear D gene. V lost 4 bases and J 6 bases, leaving 15 bases between the germline ends. The CDR3 has 15 residues. Germline V gene sequence: CDR1 WSHSY, CDR2 SAAADI. CDR3 amino acids: CASSAWVEGPGELFF. CDR3 bases: TGCGCCAGCAGTGCATGGGTGGAAGGGCCCGGGGAGCTGTTTTTT.

On this clone: The same CDR3 can be traced to other DNA sequences in this sample. The chain couples TRBV6-6 to TRBJ2-7; D gene uncertain. The CDR3 covers 13 residues. Germline V gene data show CDR1 as MNHNY and CDR2 as SVGAGI (reference sequence). Trimming removed 2 bases from V and 0 bases from J, with 5 bases in between. The DNA for the CDR3 is TGTGCCAGCAGTTACCGCCACTCCTACGAGCAGTACTTC. It translates to CASSYRHSYEQYF.